This T cell receptor beta chain originates from a study of shared clonotypes between healthy human individuals. TCRdb's copy holds only in-frame clones and misses some; the assay was immunoSEQ multiplex PCR. The repertoire holds more than 2,000,000 clones, 85% to 95% seen once, with about 0.37% in the top ten. The germline CDR1 and CDR2 sequences are SGHRS and YFSETQ. Trimming at V came to 5 bases and at J to 8 bases, leaving 13 bases not matched to a gene. The CDR3 has 15 amino acids. Sequenced sample: naive CD4+ T cells from PBMCs. Subset given: CD45RA+ positively selected. The chain joins TRBV5-1 to TRBJ2-4; 7 bases map to TRBD1. This TCR derives from a man younger than 35 in good health. Some clones in this sample may be carry-over from other donors' samples. CDR3 in DNA: TGCGCCAGCAGTTCGACAGGGACACTACGGGACATTCAGTACTTC. It translates to CASSSTGTLRDIQYF.